This entry is about one T cell receptor beta chain. Its antigen is currently unknown. Trimming at V came to 8 bases and at J to 0 bases, leaving 9 bases not matched to a gene. The germline V gene encodes CDR1 ENHRY and CDR2 SYGVKD. The CDR3 consists of 17 residues. This record comes from a study of CD8+ T cells in alopecia areata. Study-wide background: Affected scalp percentage set treated patients' severity scores.

The sample's treatment: oral pan-JAK inhibitor, 5-10 mg twice daily. Reverse transcription of extracted RNA yielded cDNA, which provided the sequencing template. This table comes from immunoSEQ multiplex PCR, and its TCRdb copy is limited to in-frame clones, with some not included. The sample lists 150,000 to 200,000 clones, approximately 59% occurring once. General study findings and limits: More clonal than normal scalp was lesional scalp, particularly alopecia totalis/universalis. Persistence of many expanded lesional clones was seen in scalp and blood during tofacitinib.

This clonotype originated in a human donor with alopecia areata. The sample consisted of CD4+ T cells sorted from blood, taken between weeks 55 and 65, from a patient treated with tofacitinib. The chain has TRBV10-3 and TRBJ2-6; 8 bases align to TRBD2. The chain's CDR3 is CAIRPAGGSSGANVLTF. CDR3 bases: TGTGCCATCCGTCCCGCGGGGGGCAGCTCTGGGGCCAACGTCCTGACTTTC.